Included here is one TCR beta chain sequence, with context. Its antigen is still unknown. Germline V gene sequence: CDR1 DFQATT, CDR2 SNEGSKA (reference sequence). The CDR3 is made up of 15 amino acids. Using eight separate reactions per sample, the authors generated cDNA. The UMIs contained a 6-nucleotide sample barcode. They were added by template switching during cDNA synthesis. TCRdb reprocessed the 5' RACE reads, keeping one entry per CDR3 protein, no DNA. This specimen shows 150,000 to 200,000 distinct CDR3 sequences; the ten leading clones hold roughly 2.4%. This sample is part of a study of monozygotic twins with inflammatory bowel disease. Study-level findings and limits: Healthy co-twins exceeded IBD patients in TCRbeta diversity as measured by inverse Simpson. Individual T cell subtypes were not distinguishable.

The rearrangement joins TRBV20-1 to TRBJ2-1. The sequence was collected from a human donor with ulcerative colitis or Crohn's disease, or a healthy co-twin of an affected twin (not recorded which). Source material: blood. The CDR3 here is CSARDPSGTYNEQFF.